These T cell receptor beta chains were read from a single sample in a study of technical replicates of blood from several donors. Assay: immunoSEQ multiplex PCR; the TCRdb copy retains only in-frame clones and omits some. The table shows more than 75,000 clones, with around 85% occurring only once. The sequenced material came from PBMCs. Every receptor here comes from a human donor in good health. Some clones in this sample may be carry-over from other donors' samples. CDR3s include the opening cysteine and the closing phenylalanine or tryptophan. Fields, in order: V gene, J gene, CDR3 protein.

>TRBV29-1|TRBJ1-1
CSVLRGKTEAFF
>TRBV6-5|TRBJ1-1
CASSYGSLNTEAFF
>TRBV7-8|TRBJ2-3
CASSSGLAGARTDTQYF
>TRBV15|TRBJ2-7
CATSREQGNEQYF
>TRBV19|TRBJ2-4
CASSIVGGSAKNIQYF
>TRBV27|TRBJ2-3
CASSFGLAGDTQYF
>TRBV12-5|TRBJ2-5
CASGLGRGQETQYF
>TRBV7-2|TRBJ1-4
CASSFRTGGEKLFF
>TRBV29-1|TRBJ1-1
CSVQTGDGPNTEAFF
>TRBV4-2|TRBJ2-7
CASSQDYSGQATYEQYF
>TRBV11-3|TRBJ2-2
CASRERALANTGELFF
>TRBV6-5|-
CASSPGLAGFYEQYF
>TRBV5-1|TRBJ2-7
CASSLESSYEQYF
>TRBV5-4|TRBJ2-1
CASSYQGTSYNEQFF
>TRBV5-4|TRBJ2-5
CASSSRQVGKETQYF